This TCR beta chain was identified during a study of CD8 T cells in ankylosing spondylitis. The study's findings and limits: Those disease-linked clones were CD8+; they were also relatively rare in peripheral blood. Typical of ankylosing spondylitis blood, it appeared, was a TCR beta motif of fewer than 10 highly homologous variants.

This clonotype has at least ten counts. Its antigen is as yet unknown. V was trimmed by 2 bases and J by 1 base, leaving 24 bases between them. Per germline, CDR1 SGHAT and CDR2 FQNNGV. This CDR3 contains 20 residues. Using quantitative 5'-RACE with molecular barcodes, the authors made TCR beta libraries. MiXCR was run by TCRdb on the 5' RACE reads, yielding one entry per CDR3 protein. The table records fewer than 400,000 distinct CDR3 sequences, approximately 8.2% of them present only once. The sequence came from a male donor with ankylosing spondylitis. The chain is built from TRBV11-2 and TRBJ2-1; either TRBD1 or TRBD2 may supply D (5 bases each). The source material was blood, either unsorted or a sorted T cell fraction (not recorded which). The CDR3 loop is CASSLTRDRSLTGSYNEQFF. For the CDR3, the DNA is TGTGCCAGCAGCTTAACCCGGGACCGAAGCCTTACGGGGTCCTACAATGAGCAGTTCTTC.